This T cell receptor beta chain was obtained from a study of human T cells and chemical hapten exposure. TCRdb analysed the RACE reads with MiXCR anew, one entry per CDR3 protein. The table includes about 47,000 distinct CDR3 sequences, around 4.5% detected once. Time point indicated: healthy volunteer bleed at 2 weeks. Total RNA extraction was carried out from unfractionated whole blood. The source material was whole blood. The sequence was obtained from a human donor in good health. Some clones in this sample may be carry-over from other donors' samples.

CDR3 bases: TGTGCCAGCAGCCCACAACTAGCGGGATGCGATGAGCAGTTCTTC. Translation: CASSPQLAGCDEQFF. The V call is TRBV28, the J call TRBJ2-1, with 10 bases matching TRBD2. Germline assignment: CDR1 MDHEN and CDR2 SYDVKM. CDR3 length: 15 residues. J gave up 8 bases and V 6 bases, and 10 bases lay outside the gene matches.